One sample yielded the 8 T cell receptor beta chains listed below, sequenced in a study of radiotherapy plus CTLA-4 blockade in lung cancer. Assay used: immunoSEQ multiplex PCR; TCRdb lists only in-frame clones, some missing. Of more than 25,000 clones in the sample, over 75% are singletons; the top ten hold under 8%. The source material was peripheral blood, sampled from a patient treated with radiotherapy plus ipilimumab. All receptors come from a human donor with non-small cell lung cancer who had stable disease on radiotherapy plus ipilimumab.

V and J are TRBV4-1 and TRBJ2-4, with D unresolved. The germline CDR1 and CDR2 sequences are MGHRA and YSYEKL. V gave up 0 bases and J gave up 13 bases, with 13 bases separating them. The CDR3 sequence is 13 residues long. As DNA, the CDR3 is TGCGCCAGCAGCCAAGAAGGGCAGCTTGACCAGTACTTC. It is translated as CASSQEGQLDQYF.

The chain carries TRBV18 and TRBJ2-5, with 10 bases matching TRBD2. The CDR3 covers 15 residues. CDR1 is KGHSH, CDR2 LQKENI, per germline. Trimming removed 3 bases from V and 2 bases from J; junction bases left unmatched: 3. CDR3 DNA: TGTGCCAGCTCACCCCCGGGACTAGCGCAAGAGACCCAGTACTTC. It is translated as CASSPPGLAQETQYF.

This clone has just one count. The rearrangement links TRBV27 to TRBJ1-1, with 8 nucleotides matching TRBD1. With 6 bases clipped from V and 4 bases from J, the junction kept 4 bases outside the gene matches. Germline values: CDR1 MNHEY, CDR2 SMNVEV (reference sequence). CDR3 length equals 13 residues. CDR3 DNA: TGTGCCAGCAGGGTACAGGGGGGCACTGAAGCTTTCTTT. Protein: CASRVQGGTEAFF.

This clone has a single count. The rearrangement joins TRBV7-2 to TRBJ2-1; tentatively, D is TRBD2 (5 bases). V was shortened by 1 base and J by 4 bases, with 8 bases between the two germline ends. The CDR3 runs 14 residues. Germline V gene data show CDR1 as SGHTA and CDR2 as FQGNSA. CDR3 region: CASSLGLSYNEQFF. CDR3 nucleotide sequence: TGTGCCAGCAGCTTAGGACTATCATACAATGAGCAGTTCTTC.

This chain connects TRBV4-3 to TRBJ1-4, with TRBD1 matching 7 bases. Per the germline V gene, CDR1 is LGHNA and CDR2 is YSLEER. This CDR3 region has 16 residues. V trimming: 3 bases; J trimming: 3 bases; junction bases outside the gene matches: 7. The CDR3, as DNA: TGCGCCAGCAGCCAGGGAACAGGGGTACCTAATGAAAAACTGTTTTTT. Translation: CASSQGTGVPNEKLFF.

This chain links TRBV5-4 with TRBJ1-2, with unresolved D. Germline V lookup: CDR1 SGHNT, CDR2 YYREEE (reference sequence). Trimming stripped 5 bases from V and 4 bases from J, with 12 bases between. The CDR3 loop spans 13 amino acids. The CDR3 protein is CASSQVSVYGYTF. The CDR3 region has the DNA TGTGCCAGCAGTCAAGTTTCCGTCTATGGCTACACCTTC.

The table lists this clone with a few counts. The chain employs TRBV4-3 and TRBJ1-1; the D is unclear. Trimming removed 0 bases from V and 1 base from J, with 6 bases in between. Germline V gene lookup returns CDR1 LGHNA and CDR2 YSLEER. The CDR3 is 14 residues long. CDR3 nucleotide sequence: TGCGCCAGCAGCCAAGAGACAACGAACACTGAAGCTTTCTTT. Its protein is CASSQETTNTEAFF.

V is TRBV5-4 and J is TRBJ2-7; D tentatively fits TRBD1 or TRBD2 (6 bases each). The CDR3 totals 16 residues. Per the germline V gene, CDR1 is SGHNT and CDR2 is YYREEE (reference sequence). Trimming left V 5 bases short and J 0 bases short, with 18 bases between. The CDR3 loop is CASRERGAGSSYEQYF. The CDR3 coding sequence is TGTGCCAGCAGGGAGAGGGGGGCTGGGAGCTCCTACGAGCAGTACTTC.